Listed here is a single T cell receptor (beta chain). Its antigen remains unknown. Both 60 Vbeta primers and 13 Jbeta primers went into the PCR. Some clones are missing from TCRdb's copy, which holds only in-frame ones; the method was immunoSEQ multiplex PCR. The sample contains 220,000 or so clones, about 70% of which appear only once. The data stem from a study of cytomegalovirus exposure and HLA in healthy donors. Study-level results: A later analysis appeared to link common viral pathogens to several of the most significant clusters.

The CDR3 is made up of 17 amino acids. Germline V gives CDR1 SGHVT, CDR2 SQSDAQ. The J segment lost 0 bases and the V segment lost 6 bases, leaving 10 bases of the junction unmatched. This sequence was found in a woman between 25 and 40 years old in good health and CMV-seronegative. Sequenced: PBMCs. V gene TRBV7-4 combines with J gene TRBJ1-5, with TRBD1 identical over 8 bases. The CDR3 DNA reads TGTGCCAGCAGGACTGACAGGGGTGGGTTTAGCAATCAGCCCCAGCATTTT. This sequence encodes CASRTDRGGFSNQPQHF.